Sequencing of this TCR beta chain was carried out in a study of blood T cell repertoires in COVID-19. Across the whole study: Samples representing acute and convalescent COVID-19 were sourced from the United States, Italy and Spain. T cells, B-cell-depleted T cells, or PBMCs provided the cDNA or gDNA that served as material.

CDR1 and CDR2 from the germline V gene are MDHEN and SYDVKM. Between the trimmed V and J ends, which lost 6 bases and 5 bases, there was a span of 14 bases. This CDR3 contains 15 residues. Authors' processing steps: From reference gene primer amplification, estimates of nucleated cell counts were derived. Using immunoSEQ multiplex PCR, the repertoire was profiled, and TCRdb retains in-frame clones only, with some absent. Clone size and the V and J calls come from that table; the DNA yielded D and trimming. The sample includes approximately 240,000 clones, more than 70% of them seen just once. Sequences were obtained from peripheral blood. The receptor's source is a woman aged 35 to 49 who had recovered from COVID-19. V is TRBV28 and J is TRBJ1-6, with D perhaps TRBD1 (6 bases). CDR3 loop: CASRLQGPDNSPLHF. In DNA form, the CDR3 reads TGTGCCAGCAGATTACAGGGCCCCGATAATTCACCCCTCCACTTT.